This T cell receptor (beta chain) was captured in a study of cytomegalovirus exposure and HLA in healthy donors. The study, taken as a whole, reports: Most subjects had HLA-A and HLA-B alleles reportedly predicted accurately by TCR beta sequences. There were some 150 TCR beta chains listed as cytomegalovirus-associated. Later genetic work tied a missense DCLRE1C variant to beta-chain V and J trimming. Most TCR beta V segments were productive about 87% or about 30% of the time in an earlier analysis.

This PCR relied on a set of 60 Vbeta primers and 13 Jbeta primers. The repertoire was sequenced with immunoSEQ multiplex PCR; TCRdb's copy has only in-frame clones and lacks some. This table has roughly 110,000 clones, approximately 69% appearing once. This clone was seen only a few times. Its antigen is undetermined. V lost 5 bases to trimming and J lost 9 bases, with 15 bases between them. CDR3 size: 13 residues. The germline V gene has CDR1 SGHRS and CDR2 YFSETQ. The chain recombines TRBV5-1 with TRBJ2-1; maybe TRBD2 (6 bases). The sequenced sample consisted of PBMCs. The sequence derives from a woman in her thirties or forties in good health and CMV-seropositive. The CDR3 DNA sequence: TGCGCCAGCAGACGGGACTCCGCGGGTGAGCAGTTCTTC. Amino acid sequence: CASRRDSAGEQFF.